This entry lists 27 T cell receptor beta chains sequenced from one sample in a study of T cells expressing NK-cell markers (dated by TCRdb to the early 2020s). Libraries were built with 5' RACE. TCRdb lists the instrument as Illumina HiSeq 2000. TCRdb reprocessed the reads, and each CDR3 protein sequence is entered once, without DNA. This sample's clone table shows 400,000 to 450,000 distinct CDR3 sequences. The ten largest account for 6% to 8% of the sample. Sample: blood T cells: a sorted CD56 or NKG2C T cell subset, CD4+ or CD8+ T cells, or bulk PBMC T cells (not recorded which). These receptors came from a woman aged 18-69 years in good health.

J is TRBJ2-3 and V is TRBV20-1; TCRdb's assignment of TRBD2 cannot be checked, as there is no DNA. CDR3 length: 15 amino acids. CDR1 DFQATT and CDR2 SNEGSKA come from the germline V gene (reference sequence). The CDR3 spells CSARDSASVADTQYF.

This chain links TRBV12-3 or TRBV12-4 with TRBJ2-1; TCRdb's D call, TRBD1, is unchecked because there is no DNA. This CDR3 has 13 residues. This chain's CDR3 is CASSLLGSRGQFF.

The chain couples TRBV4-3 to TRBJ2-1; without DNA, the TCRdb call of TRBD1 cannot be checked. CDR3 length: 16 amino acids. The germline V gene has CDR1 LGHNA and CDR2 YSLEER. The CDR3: CASSQDGEGANNEQFF.

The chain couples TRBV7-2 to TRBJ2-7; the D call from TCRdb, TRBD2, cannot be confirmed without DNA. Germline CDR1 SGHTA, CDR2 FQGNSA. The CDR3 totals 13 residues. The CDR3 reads CASSSIAAYEQYF.

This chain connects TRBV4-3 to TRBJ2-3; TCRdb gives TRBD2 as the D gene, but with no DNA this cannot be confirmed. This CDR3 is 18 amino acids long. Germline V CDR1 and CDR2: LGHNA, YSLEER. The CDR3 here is CASSQDRASGRPTDTQYF.

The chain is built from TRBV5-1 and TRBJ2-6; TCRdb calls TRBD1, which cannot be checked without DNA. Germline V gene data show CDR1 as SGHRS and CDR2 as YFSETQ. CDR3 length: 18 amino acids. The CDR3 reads CASSLIGQGSSGANVLTF.

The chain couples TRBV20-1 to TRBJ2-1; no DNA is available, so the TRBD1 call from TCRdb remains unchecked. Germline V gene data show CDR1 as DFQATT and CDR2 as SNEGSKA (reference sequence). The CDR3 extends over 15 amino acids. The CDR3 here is CSASAGTGSYNEQFF.

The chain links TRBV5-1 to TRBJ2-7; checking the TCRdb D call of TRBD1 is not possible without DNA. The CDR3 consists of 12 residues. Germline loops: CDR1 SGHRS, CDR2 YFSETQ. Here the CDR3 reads CASSLPGPEQYF.

CDR3 residues: CATSAPGLAGAGELFF. J is TRBJ2-2 and V is TRBV24-1; TCRdb calls TRBD2, which cannot be checked without DNA. The CDR3 consists of 16 residues. Germline CDR1 KGHDR, CDR2 SFDVKD.

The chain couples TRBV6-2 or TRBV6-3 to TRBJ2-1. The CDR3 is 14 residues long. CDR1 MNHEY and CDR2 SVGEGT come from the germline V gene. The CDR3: CASSYSASYNEQFF.

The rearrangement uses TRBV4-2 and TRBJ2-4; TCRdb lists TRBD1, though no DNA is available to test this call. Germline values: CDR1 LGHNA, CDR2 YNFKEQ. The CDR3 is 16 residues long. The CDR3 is CASSQDRGVAKNIQYF.

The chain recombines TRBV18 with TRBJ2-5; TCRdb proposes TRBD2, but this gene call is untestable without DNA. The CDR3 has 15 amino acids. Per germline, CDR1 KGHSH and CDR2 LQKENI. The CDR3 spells CASSPPNNGKETQYF. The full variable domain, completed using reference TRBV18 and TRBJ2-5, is NAGVMQNPRHLVRRRGQEARLRCSPMKGHSHVYWYRQLPEEGLKFMVYLQKENIIDESGMPKERFSAEFPKEGPSILRIQQVVRGDSAAYFCASSPPNNGKETQYFGPGTRLLVL.

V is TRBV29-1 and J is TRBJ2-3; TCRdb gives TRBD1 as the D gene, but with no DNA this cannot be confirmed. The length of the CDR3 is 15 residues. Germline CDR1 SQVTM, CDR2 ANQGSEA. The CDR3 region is CSVLRTQLSTDTQYF.

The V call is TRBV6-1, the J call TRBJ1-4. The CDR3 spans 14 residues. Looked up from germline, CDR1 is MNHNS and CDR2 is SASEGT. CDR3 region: CASNRAFVGEKLFF.

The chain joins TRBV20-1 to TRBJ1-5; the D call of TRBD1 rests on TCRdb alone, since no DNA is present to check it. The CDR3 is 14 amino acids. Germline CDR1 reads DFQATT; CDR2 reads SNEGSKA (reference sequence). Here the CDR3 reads CSARSTGGNQPQHF.

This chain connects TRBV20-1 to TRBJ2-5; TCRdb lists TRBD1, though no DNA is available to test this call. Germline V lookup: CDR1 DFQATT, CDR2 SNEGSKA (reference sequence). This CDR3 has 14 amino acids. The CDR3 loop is CSASLGVSGETQYF.

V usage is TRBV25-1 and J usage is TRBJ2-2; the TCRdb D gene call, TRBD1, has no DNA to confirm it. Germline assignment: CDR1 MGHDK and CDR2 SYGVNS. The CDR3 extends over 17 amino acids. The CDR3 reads CASGKTLGDRGTGELFF.

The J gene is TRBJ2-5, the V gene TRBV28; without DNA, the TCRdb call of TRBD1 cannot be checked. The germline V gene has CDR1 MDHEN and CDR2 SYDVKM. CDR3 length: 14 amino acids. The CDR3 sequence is CASSLNRGEETQYF.

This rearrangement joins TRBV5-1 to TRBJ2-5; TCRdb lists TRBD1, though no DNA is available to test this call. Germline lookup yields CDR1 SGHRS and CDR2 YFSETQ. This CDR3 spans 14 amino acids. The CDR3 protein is CASSYEGTGETQYF.

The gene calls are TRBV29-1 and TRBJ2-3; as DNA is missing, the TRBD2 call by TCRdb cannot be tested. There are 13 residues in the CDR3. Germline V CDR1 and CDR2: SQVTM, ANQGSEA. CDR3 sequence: CSVRLGGTDTQYF.

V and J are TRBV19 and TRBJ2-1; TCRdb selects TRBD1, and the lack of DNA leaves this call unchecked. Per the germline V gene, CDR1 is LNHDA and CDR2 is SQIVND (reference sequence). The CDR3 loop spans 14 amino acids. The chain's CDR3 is CASSTGLSYNEQFF.

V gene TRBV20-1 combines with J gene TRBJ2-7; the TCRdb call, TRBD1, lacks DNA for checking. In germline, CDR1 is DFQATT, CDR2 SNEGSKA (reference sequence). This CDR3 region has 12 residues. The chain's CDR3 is CSVPRTEREQYF.

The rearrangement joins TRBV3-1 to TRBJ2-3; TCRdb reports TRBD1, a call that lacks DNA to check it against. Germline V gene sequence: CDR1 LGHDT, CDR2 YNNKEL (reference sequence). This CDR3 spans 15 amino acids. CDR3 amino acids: CASSQPGGGTDTQYF.

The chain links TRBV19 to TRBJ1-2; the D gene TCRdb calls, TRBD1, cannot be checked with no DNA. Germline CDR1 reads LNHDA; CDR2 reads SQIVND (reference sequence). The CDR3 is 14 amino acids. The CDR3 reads CASSISGTNYGYTF.

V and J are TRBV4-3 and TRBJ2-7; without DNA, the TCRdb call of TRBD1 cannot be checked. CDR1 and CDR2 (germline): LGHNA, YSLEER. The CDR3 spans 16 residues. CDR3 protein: CASSQDLYSGSNGPRF.

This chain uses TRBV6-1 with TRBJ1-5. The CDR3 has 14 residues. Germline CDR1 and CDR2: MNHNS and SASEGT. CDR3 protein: CASTAGGGNQPQHF.

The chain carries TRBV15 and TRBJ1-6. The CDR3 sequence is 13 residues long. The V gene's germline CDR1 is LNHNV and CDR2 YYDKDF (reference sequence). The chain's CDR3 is CATRSHALGALHF. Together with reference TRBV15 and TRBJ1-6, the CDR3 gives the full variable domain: DAMVIQNPRYQVTQFGKPVTLSCSQTLNHNVMYWYQQKSSQAPKLLFHYYDKDFNNEADTPDNFQSRRPNTSFCFLDIRSPGLGDTAMYLCATRSHALGALHFGNGTRLTVT.